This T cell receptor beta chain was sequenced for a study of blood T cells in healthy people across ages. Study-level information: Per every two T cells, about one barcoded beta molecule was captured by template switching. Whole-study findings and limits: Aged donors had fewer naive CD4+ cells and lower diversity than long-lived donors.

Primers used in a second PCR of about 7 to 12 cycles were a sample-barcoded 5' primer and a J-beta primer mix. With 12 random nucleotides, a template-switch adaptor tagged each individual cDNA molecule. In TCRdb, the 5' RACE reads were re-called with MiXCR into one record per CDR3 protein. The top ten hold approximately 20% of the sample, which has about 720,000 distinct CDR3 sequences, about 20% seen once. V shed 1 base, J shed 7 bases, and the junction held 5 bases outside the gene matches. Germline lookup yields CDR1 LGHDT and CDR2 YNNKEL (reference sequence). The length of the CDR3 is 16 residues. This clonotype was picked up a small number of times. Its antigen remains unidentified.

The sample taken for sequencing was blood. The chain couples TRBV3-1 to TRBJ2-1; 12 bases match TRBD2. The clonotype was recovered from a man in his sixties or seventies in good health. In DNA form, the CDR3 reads TGTGCCAGCAGCCAAGTTCTAGCGGGGGGGCCTAATGAGCAGTTCTTC. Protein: CASSQVLAGGPNEQFF.